Listed below are T cell receptor beta chains from one sample, sequenced in a study of radiotherapy plus CTLA-4 blockade in lung cancer. Repertoires were generated with immunoSEQ multiplex PCR, while TCRdb's copy carries only in-frame clones and drops some. The sample has about 76,000 clones, more than 80% seen once. Sequencing was performed on peripheral blood, taken from a patient treated with radiotherapy plus ipilimumab. The source is a human donor with non-small cell lung cancer who had stable disease on radiotherapy plus ipilimumab. The CDR3 runs from the conserved cysteine through the conserved F or W. Fields, in order: CDR3 length, V gene, J gene, clone size, D gene, CDR3 DNA, CDR3 protein. The D gene is left open where the match is weak. Expanded clones get a size class; other rows say once, few or many, or leave the size out.

14,TRBV27,TRBJ1-1,-,TRBD1,TGTGCCAGCAGAACCTCACAGGGGAACCCTGAAGCTTTCTTT,CASRTSQGNPEAFF
15,TRBV7-2,TRBJ2-5,-,-,TGTGCCAGCAGCGCCTTCGCGGGGAATCAAGAGACCCAGTACTTC,CASSAFAGNQETQYF
11,TRBV6-1,TRBJ1-1,-,-,TGTGCCAGCAGTCCCTTAGGCGAAGCTTTCTTT,CASSPLGEAFF
14,TRBV5-3,TRBJ2-7,once,-,TGTGCCAGAAGCTTGATGGGACGGTGCTACGAGCAGTACTTC,CARSLMGRCYEQYF
15,TRBV5-1,TRBJ2-1,-,-,TGCGCCAGCAGCTTGGTTTTGAGCGGCAACAATGAGCAGTTCTTC,CASSLVLSGNNEQFF
13,TRBV29-1,TRBJ2-1,-,-,TGCAGCGTTGAGAGGGGGGCCTACAATGAGCAGTTCTTC,CSVERGAYNEQFF
13,TRBV5-4,TRBJ2-7,-,-,TGTGCCAGCAGCTTGGCCCGACCGGGAGAGCAGTACTTC,CASSLARPGEQYF
14,TRBV19,TRBJ2-7,-,TRBD2,TGTGCCAGTAGTACCCCTAGCGGGCCCTACGAGCAGTACTTC,CASSTPSGPYEQYF
15,TRBV30,TRBJ2-4,-,-,TGTGCCTGGAGTCCCCGGATCCTAGCCAAAAACATTCAGTACTTC,CAWSPRILAKNIQYF
13,TRBV29-1,TRBJ1-6,-,TRBD1,TGCAGCGTCCGGGACAGGTATAATTCACCCCTCCACTTT,CSVRDRYNSPLHF
14,TRBV5-4,TRBJ2-1,-,TRBD2,TGTGCCAGCACGCGGGAGAAGCAATACAATGAGCAGTTCTTC,CASTREKQYNEQFF
16,TRBV27,TRBJ2-1,-,TRBD2,TGTGCCAGCAGTTTGACGGGACTAGCGGGATTCAATGAGCAGTTCTTC,CASSLTGLAGFNEQFF
15,TRBV7-3,TRBJ2-6,-,-,TGTGCCAGCAGCACGGCCTTCTCTGGGGCCAACGTCCTGACTTTC,CASSTAFSGANVLTF
12,TRBV6-5,TRBJ2-2,-,-,TGTGCCAGCAGTTATAGAGCCGGGGAGCTGTTTTTT,CASSYRAGELFF
15,TRBV6-1,TRBJ1-3,few,-,TGTGCCAGCAGTGAAGAGGCCTTCTCTGGAAACACCATATATTTT,CASSEEAFSGNTIYF
16,TRBV7-3,TRBJ1-3,-,-,TGTGCCAGCAGCTCGGGACGGAGTAACTCTGGAAACACCATATATTTT,CASSSGRSNSGNTIYF
14,TRBV9,TRBJ2-7,-,-,TGTGCCAGCAGCGTCGCCAGGAATTCCTACGAGCAGTACTTC,CASSVARNSYEQYF
15,TRBV28,TRBJ1-6,-,TRBD1,TGTGCCAGCACTCCCAGTAGGGACAGAAATTCACCCCTCCACTTT,CASTPSRDRNSPLHF
14,TRBV19,TRBJ1-1,-,-,TGTGCCAGTAGGGTACAGGGAGGGAACACTGAAGCTTTCTTT,CASRVQGGNTEAFF
15,TRBV7-8,TRBJ2-1,-,TRBD2,TGTGCCAGCAGCAGACTAGCGGGGATTAACAATGAGCAGTTCTTC,CASSRLAGINNEQFF
14,TRBV27,TRBJ2-3,-,-,TGTGCCAGCAGTTTGCAGGCCAGCACAGATACGCAGTATTTT,CASSLQASTDTQYF
14,TRBV11-2,TRBJ2-5,-,-,TGTGCCAGCAGCTCCGGGCCTTTCCAAGAGACCCAGTACTTC,CASSSGPFQETQYF